The 23 T cell receptor beta chains reported below all come from one sample, sequenced in a study of T cell changes during pregnancy in multiple sclerosis. Profiling relied on immunoSEQ multiplex PCR, and the TCRdb table lists in-frame clones only, not all of them. The profile shows 40,000 to 55,000 clones, around 89% of them singletons. The material sequenced was CD8+ T cells from peripheral blood mononuclear cells, taken in the second trimester of pregnancy. These receptors were collected from a female donor with multiple sclerosis, enrolled in a pregnancy study.

The chain couples TRBV2 to TRBJ2-5; possibly TRBD1 for D (5 bases). The CDR3 length is 14 residues. Looked up from germline, CDR1 is SNHLY and CDR2 is FYNNEI. Trimming took 3 bases from V and 1 from J, leaving 9 bases between them. The CDR3: CASSEMDIQETQYF. Written as DNA, the CDR3 is TGTGCCAGCAGTGAGATGGACATCCAAGAGACCCAGTACTTC.

This clone has only one observation. The chain employs TRBV2 and TRBJ2-7; TRBD2 is a possible D gene (5 bases). This CDR3 is 13 amino acids long. Trimming shortened V by 7 bases and J by 2 bases, and 12 bases separated the two germline ends. In germline, CDR1 is SNHLY, CDR2 FYNNEI. The DNA of the CDR3 is TGTGCCAGCAACGGAGCACTAGCCTACGAGCAGTACTTC. Translation gives CASNGALAYEQYF.

The V gene is TRBV27, the J gene TRBJ1-5; no clear D gene. This CDR3 has 17 residues. V shed 3 bases and J shed 0 bases, with 15 bases lying between them. CDR1 MNHEY and CDR2 SMNVEV come from the germline V gene (reference sequence). The CDR3 DNA reads TGTGCCAGCAGTTTTCGGGGAGCCCCCTATAGCAATCAGCCCCAGCATTTT. Its protein is CASSFRGAPYSNQPQHF.

The DNA for the CDR3 is TGTGCCAGCAGTTTATCAGGCCGGGGAAATGCTGAAGCTTTCTTT. Its protein is CASSLSGRGNAEAFF. This chain links TRBV27 with TRBJ1-1; D gene ambiguous. From germline, CDR1 is MNHEY and CDR2 SMNVEV (reference sequence). The germline V and J ends were trimmed by 0 bases and 6 bases, with 14 bases remaining between them. The CDR3 sequence is 15 residues long.

This rearrangement joins TRBV10-3 to TRBJ2-7, with 8 bases identical to TRBD1. The germline V gene encodes CDR1 ENHRY and CDR2 SYGVKD. The CDR3 sequence is 15 residues long. Trimming cost V 0 bases and J 6 bases; bases outside gene matches: 7. The CDR3 spells CAISESKDRDFEQYF. DNA of the CDR3: TGTGCCATCAGTGAGTCGAAGGACAGGGACTTCGAGCAGTACTTC.

V gene TRBV19 combines with J gene TRBJ1-5; no clear D. CDR3 length: 16 residues. Trimming left V 3 bases short and J 2 bases short, with 14 bases between. Germline-derived CDR1 and CDR2 are LNHDA and SQIVND (reference sequence). The CDR3 sequence is CASSISRGFGNQPQHF. DNA for the CDR3: TGTGCCAGTAGTATTTCCCGGGGATTCGGCAATCAGCCCCAGCATTTT.

The chain couples TRBV4-1 to TRBJ2-7; weak D call: TRBD1 (5 bases). Looked up from germline, CDR1 is MGHRA and CDR2 is YSYEKL. V was cut by 2 bases and J by 2 bases, with 10 bases left in between. This CDR3 has 14 amino acids. The CDR3 nucleotides are TGCGCCAGCAGCCAATCGACAGTTACCTACGAGCAGTACTTC. Amino acid sequence: CASSQSTVTYEQYF.

This clone was seen just once. The V and J genes are TRBV15 and TRBJ1-5, with D possibly matching TRBD1 (5 bases). Germline V CDR1 and CDR2: LNHNV, YYDKDF (reference sequence). Trimming removed 4 bases at V and 6 bases at J, with 16 bases between. This CDR3 has 15 amino acids. The CDR3 DNA reads TGTGCCACCAGCATTGGGGCCGCAGGCAGTCAGCCCCAGCATTTT. It codes for CATSIGAAGSQPQHF.

This clone was recorded a few times. The V gene is TRBV27, the J gene TRBJ1-5; D possibly corresponds to TRBD1 (6 bases). Trimming cost V 3 bases and J 3 bases, with 9 bases left between them. The CDR3 covers 14 residues. Germline V gene sequence: CDR1 MNHEY, CDR2 SMNVEV (reference sequence). Here the CDR3 DNA reads TGTGCCAGCAGTTTTGCAGGGGACAATCAGCCCCAGCATTTT. Protein product: CASSFAGDNQPQHF.

There are a few counts of this clone. The rearrangement joins TRBV5-1 to TRBJ2-5; perhaps TRBD2 as D (5 bases). Per germline, CDR1 SGHRS and CDR2 YFSETQ. Trimming left V 3 bases short and J 3 bases short, with 15 bases between. This CDR3 spans 15 amino acids. The CDR3 loop reads CASSSPYSAEETQYF. DNA of the CDR3: TGCGCCAGCAGCTCTCCCTACTCAGCGGAAGAGACCCAGTACTTC. Full variable domain (outside the CDR3, taken from reference TRBV5-1 and TRBJ2-5): KAGVTQTPRYLIKTRGQQVTLSCSPISGHRSVSWYQQTPGQGLQFLFEYFSETQRNKGNFPGRFSGRQFSNSRSEMNVSTLELGDSALYLCASSSPYSAEETQYFGPGTRLLVL.

V usage is TRBV2 and J usage is TRBJ2-3; TRBD2 aligns across 10 bases. Germline V gene sequence: CDR1 SNHLY, CDR2 FYNNEI. Trimming cost V 4 bases and J 6 bases; bases outside gene matches: 16. CDR3 length equals 18 residues. CDR3 nucleotides: TGTGCCAGCAGTGGGAACCCACTAGCGGGGAACCTGAGGGATACGCAGTATTTT. Residues: CASSGNPLAGNLRDTQYF.

The rearrangement uses TRBV15 and TRBJ2-2; the match to TRBD2 covers 8 bases. Germline CDR1 and CDR2: LNHNV and YYDKDF (reference sequence). The J segment lost 7 bases and the V segment lost 5 bases, leaving 6 bases of the junction unmatched. The CDR3 has 14 amino acids. The CDR3 DNA reads TGTGCCACCAGCGGTCGGGGGGGAATCGGGGAGCTGTTTTTT. This codes for CATSGRGGIGELFF.

DNA of the CDR3: TGTGCCAGCAGCCAGAGTTCTAGCGGGTACACAGATACGCAGTATTTT. It yields the protein CASSQSSSGYTDTQYF. The chain employs TRBV4-2 and TRBJ2-3, with TRBD2 identical over 8 bases. CDR3 length: 16 amino acids. The germline V gene has CDR1 LGHNA and CDR2 YNFKEQ. V lost 3 bases, J lost 2 bases, and 7 bases stayed unmatched.

The count of this clone is one. The rearrangement uses TRBV4-1 and TRBJ2-1; no firm D call. The V end lost 4 bases, the J end lost 7 bases, and 11 bases lay between the germline ends. From germline, CDR1 is MGHRA and CDR2 YSYEKL. This CDR3 has 13 residues. The CDR3 nucleotides read TGCGCCAGCAGCCCTAGTAGTTGGAATGAGCAGTTCTTC. The encoded protein is CASSPSSWNEQFF.

The V gene is TRBV6-4, the J gene TRBJ2-2, with TRBD2 matching 8 bases. The junction had 3 bases not matched to a gene; V was cut back by 0 bases and J by 3 bases. Germline loops: CDR1 MRHNA, CDR2 SNTAGT. The CDR3 runs to 16 residues. The CDR3 bases are TGTGCCAGCAGTGACTCGACGGGGGGGCACACCGGGGAGCTGTTTTTT. Its translation: CASSDSTGGHTGELFF.

This rearrangement joins TRBV27 to TRBJ2-2, with 7 bases identical to TRBD1. The germline gives CDR1 MNHEY, CDR2 SMNVEV (reference sequence). With 8 bases clipped from V and 3 bases from J, the junction kept 6 bases outside the gene matches. The CDR3 runs to 14 residues. DNA for the CDR3: TGTGCCAGCGGAAACAGGGGTGACACCGGGGAGCTGTTTTTT. It translates to CASGNRGDTGELFF.

The rearrangement joins TRBV4-1 to TRBJ1-5, with 7 bases lining up with TRBD1. The trim removed 4 bases at V and 4 bases at J, leaving 10 bases unmatched. The CDR3 runs to 16 residues. The germline V gene has CDR1 MGHRA and CDR2 YSYEKL. Written as DNA, the CDR3 is TGCGCCAGCAGCCTCATACCGGGACAGTCGAATCAGCCCCAGCATTTT. Its protein is CASSLIPGQSNQPQHF.

The CDR3 spells CASSQWTGVEEKLFF. The DNA of the CDR3 is TGTGCCAGCAGCCAATGGACAGGGGTGGAGGAAAAACTGTTTTTT. This sequence joins TRBV16 and TRBJ1-4; 9 bases agree with TRBD1. The germline V gene has CDR1 KGHSY and CDR2 FQNENV. The V gene end was trimmed by 1 base and the J gene end by 8 bases; junction bases not matched to a gene: 5. The CDR3 length is 15 residues.

CDR3 region: CASSGARTVEVGGYTF. In DNA form, the CDR3 reads TGTGCCAGCAGCGGAGCTCGGACAGTGGAAGTAGGCGGCTACACCTTC. This chain uses TRBV9 with TRBJ1-2; D is possibly TRBD1 (6 bases). The CDR3 is 16 residues long. Looked up from germline, CDR1 is SGDLS and CDR2 is YYNGEE. V was trimmed by 3 bases and J by 8 bases, leaving 23 bases between them. The full variable domain, rest sourced from reference TRBV9 and TRBJ1-2, is DSGVTQTPKHLITATGQRVTLRCSPRSGDLSVYWYQQSLDQGLQFLIQYYNGEERAKGNILERFSAQQFPDLHSELNLSSLELGDSALYFCASSGARTVEVGGYTFGSGTRLTVV.

The chain carries TRBV7-9 and TRBJ2-3; 8 bases are a match to TRBD1. The J segment lost 6 bases and the V segment lost 3 bases, leaving 8 bases of the junction unmatched. From germline, CDR1 is SEHNR and CDR2 FQNEAQ (reference sequence). This CDR3 comprises 15 residues. DNA for the CDR3: TGTGCCAGCAGCTTCGCTGGACAGGGTGAGGATACGCAGTATTTT. It is translated as CASSFAGQGEDTQYF. The full variable domain, with the rest looked up from reference TRBV7-9 and TRBJ2-3, is DTGVSQNPRHKITKRGQNVTFRCDPISEHNRLYWYRQTLGQGPEFLTYFQNEAQLEKSRLLSDRFSAERPKGSFSTLEIQRTEQGDSAMYLCASSFAGQGEDTQYFGPGTRLTVL.

The chain employs TRBV2 and TRBJ2-1; 16 nucleotides line up with TRBD2. Trimming cost V 7 bases and J 2 bases; bases outside gene matches: 2. There are 16 residues in the CDR3. The V gene's germline CDR1 is SNHLY and CDR2 FYNNEI. CDR3 residues: CASMGTSGGAYNEQFF. The CDR3 DNA reads as TGTGCCAGCATGGGGACTAGCGGGGGGGCCTACAATGAGCAGTTCTTC.

The V gene is TRBV5-6, the J gene TRBJ2-7; D might be TRBD2 (6 bases). CDR3 size: 13 residues. The V end was cut by 3 bases, the J end by 3 bases, with 10 bases between. Germline V gives CDR1 SGHDT, CDR2 YYEEEE. CDR3 loop: CASSSGGYYEQYF. DNA of the CDR3: TGTGCCAGCAGCTCCGGGGGATACTACGAGCAGTACTTC.

The chain recombines TRBV6-6 with TRBJ2-5; the D is unclear. This CDR3 is built from 11 residues. V lost 2 bases and J 5 bases, leaving 3 bases between the germline ends. Germline loops: CDR1 MNHNY, CDR2 SVGAGI (reference sequence). As DNA, the CDR3 is TGTGCCAGCAGTTACGCGGAGACCCAGTACTTC. It codes for CASSYAETQYF.